The 12 T cell receptor beta chains below were found in one sample sequenced in a study of blood T cell repertoires in COVID-19. Libraries were prepared by immunoSEQ multiplex PCR; TCRdb keeps only in-frame clonotypes and omits some of them. The sample contains approximately 170,000 clones, 84% of which appear only once. The source material was PBMCs or T cells enriched from blood (not recorded which). The receptors here all came from a woman aged 45 to 65 who had recovered from COVID-19.

The J gene is TRBJ1-3, the V gene TRBV9, with no clear D. The germline V gene encodes CDR1 SGDLS and CDR2 YYNGEE. With 2 bases removed from V and 0 bases from J, the gap between germline ends came to 15 bases. This CDR3 is 17 amino acids long. The CDR3 coding sequence is TGTGCCAGCAGCGTGGATTGGGCCGGGAGCTCTGGAAACACCATATATTTT. Translating it yields CASSVDWAGSSGNTIYF.

The rearrangement joins TRBV4-2 to TRBJ1-4, with a weak D call TRBD1 (5 bases). From germline, CDR1 is LGHNA and CDR2 YNFKEQ. CDR3 length: 16 amino acids. V lost 6 bases and J lost 0, with 14 bases in between. The CDR3 region has the DNA TGTGCCAGCAGAAGTACAGGTGCTGCAACTAATGAAAAACTGTTTTTT. It is translated as CASRSTGAATNEKLFF.

The chain has TRBV3-1 (or the pseudogene TRBV3-2) and TRBJ2-2; possible D gene TRBD1, 5 bases. The V and J ends lost 2 bases and 4 bases respectively, with 11 bases between them. CDR1 and CDR2 from the germline V gene are LGHDT and YNNKEL (reference sequence). There are 15 residues in the CDR3. DNA for the CDR3: TGTGCCAGCAGCCAACTAGGGGCTGGCACCGGGGAGCTGTTTTTT. Its protein product is CASSQLGAGTGELFF.

This clone turned up a few times. CDR3 nucleotide sequence: TGCGCCAGCAGCCAATCCCGACAGGGGGCCCCCGGGGAGCTGTTTTTT. Translation gives CASSQSRQGAPGELFF. The rearrangement joins TRBV4-1 to TRBJ2-2; 10 bases match TRBD1. The ends lost 2 bases at V and 6 bases at J; junction bases unmatched: 6. The CDR3 consists of 16 residues. Germline CDR1 reads MGHRA; CDR2 reads YSYEKL.

J is TRBJ1-5 and V is TRBV9, with TRBD1 identical over 9 bases. The CDR3 spans 14 residues. Germline assignment: CDR1 SGDLS and CDR2 YYNGEE. Trimming removed 2 bases from V and 4 bases from J; junction bases left unmatched: 1. Here the CDR3 DNA reads TGTGCCAGCAGCGTGGGGACAGGGAATCAGCCCCAGCATTTT. This sequence encodes CASSVGTGNQPQHF.

This clone was seen only a few times. V usage is TRBV2 and J usage is TRBJ2-2, with D tentatively TRBD2 (5 bases). The CDR3 totals 14 residues. Germline loops: CDR1 SNHLY, CDR2 FYNNEI. V was trimmed by 6 bases and J by 6 bases, leaving 14 bases between them. Here the CDR3 reads CASSPRAPPGELFF. CDR3 DNA: TGTGCCAGCAGCCCGCGGGCCCCTCCCGGGGAGCTGTTTTTT.

The V and J genes are TRBV28 and TRBJ1-4; 7 nucleotides align to TRBD1. Germline-derived CDR1 and CDR2 are MDHEN and SYDVKM. With 6 bases clipped from V and 8 bases from J, the junction kept 9 bases outside the gene matches. This CDR3 spans 14 amino acids. CDR3 sequence reads: CASRATGREEKLFF. For the CDR3, the DNA is TGTGCCAGCAGGGCGACAGGGAGAGAGGAAAAACTGTTTTTT. The full variable domain, completed using reference TRBV28 and TRBJ1-4, is DVKVTQSSRYLVKRTGEKVFLECVQDMDHENMFWYRQDPGLGLRLIYFSYDVKMKEKGDIPEGYSVSREKKERFSLILESASTNQTSMYLCASRATGREEKLFFGSGTQLSVL.

V usage is TRBV3-1 (or the pseudogene TRBV3-2) and J usage is TRBJ1-1; D not resolved. CDR1 is LGHDT, CDR2 YNNKEL, per germline (reference sequence). The CDR3 is 13 residues long. Trimming left V 0 bases short and J 10 bases short, with 12 bases between. The CDR3 here is CASSQEAGLLAFF. CDR3 sequence (DNA): TGTGCCAGCAGCCAAGAAGCCGGTTTACTAGCTTTCTTT.

The gene calls are TRBV18 and TRBJ1-2, with TRBD1 as a possible D gene (5 bases). Between the trimmed V and J ends, which lost 2 bases and 8 bases, there was a span of 12 bases. The V gene's germline CDR1 is KGHSH and CDR2 LQKENI. This CDR3 is 13 amino acids long. The DNA for the CDR3 is TGTGCCAGCTCACCAAAGGGGAAAAACGGCTACACCTTC. As protein: CASSPKGKNGYTF.

The gene calls are TRBV28 and TRBJ2-7, with TRBD2 matching 11 bases. Germline CDR1 MDHEN, CDR2 SYDVKM. With V trimmed by 6 bases and J by 2 bases, 12 bases remained unmatched. The CDR3 loop spans 17 amino acids. CDR3 in DNA: TGTGCCAGCAGGCCCTTGACTAGCGGGATGCTTACCTACGAGCAGTACTTC. It translates to CASRPLTSGMLTYEQYF.

This chain connects TRBV18 to TRBJ2-7; 11 bases align to TRBD1. Germline CDR1 reads KGHSH; CDR2 reads LQKENI. The CDR3 has 15 amino acids. With V trimmed by 3 bases and J by 3 bases, 4 bases remained unmatched. CDR3: CASSPGGQGDYEQYF. For the CDR3, the DNA is TGTGCCAGCTCACCGGGGGGACAGGGGGACTACGAGCAGTACTTC.

This clone was observed a single time. The CDR3 DNA is TGCGCCAGCAGCCAAGAGGGGGACAGGGGCCAGCCCCAGCATTTT. Residues: CASSQEGDRGQPQHF. The chain uses TRBV4-1 and TRBJ1-5; 10 nucleotides match TRBD1. CDR1 and CDR2 from the germline V gene are MGHRA and YSYEKL. The CDR3 runs to 15 residues. The V and J ends lost 0 bases and 7 bases, in that order; junction bases with no gene match: 3.